Below are 20 T cell receptor beta chains sequenced from a single sample in a study of Ad26.COV2.S vaccination and SARS-CoV-2 variants. This table comes from immunoSEQ multiplex PCR, and its TCRdb copy is limited to in-frame clones, with some not included. This sample carries fewer than 400,000 clones, about 89% of them seen once, and the ten largest clones take under 2%. The treatment was: roughly 19 received Ad26.COV2.S at low or high dose, single or two shots; about 5 received placebo; per-sample allocation not given. All samples were drawn on day 63, counting from the first vaccine or placebo injection. The starting material was peripheral blood, obtained in a trial of Ad26.COV2.S vaccine versus placebo. The origin of the receptors is a person aged 18 to 65 who received the Ad26.COV2.S COVID-19 vaccine or a placebo.

This chain connects TRBV3-1 (or the pseudogene TRBV3-2) to TRBJ2-7; D unclear. The ends were cut back, 3 bases at V and 3 bases at J, with 12 bases in the middle. The CDR3 is 14 residues long. CDR1 LGHDT and CDR2 YNNKEL come from the germline V gene (reference sequence). The chain's CDR3 is CASSQSQGFYEQYF. CDR3 nucleotide sequence: TGTGCCAGCAGCCAGTCCCAAGGTTTCTACGAGCAGTACTTC.

This rearrangement joins TRBV3-1 (or the pseudogene TRBV3-2) to TRBJ2-1, with 10 bases aligning to TRBD2. CDR3 length: 16 amino acids. Unmatched junction bases numbered 4, after V lost 5 bases and J lost 0 bases. Germline V gene sequence: CDR1 LGHDT, CDR2 YNNKEL (reference sequence). The CDR3 spells CASSEREGSSYNEQFF. The DNA for the CDR3 is TGTGCCAGCAGCGAGCGGGAGGGTAGCTCCTACAATGAGCAGTTCTTC.

This chain uses TRBV30 with TRBJ2-5; D is perhaps TRBD1 (6 bases). The germline gives CDR1 GTSNPN, CDR2 SVGIG (reference sequence). The CDR3 totals 15 residues. The ends were cut back, 3 bases at V and 4 bases at J, with 18 bases in the middle. CDR3 DNA sequence: TGTGCCTGGAGAAAGGCTAGGACAGATAGAGAGACCCAGTACTTC. The encoded protein is CAWRKARTDRETQYF.

At least ten counts were recorded for this clone. The chain uses TRBV15 and TRBJ2-7, with D tentatively TRBD2 (5 bases). The V gene's germline CDR1 is LNHNV and CDR2 YYDKDF (reference sequence). The CDR3 has 14 residues. Trimming cost V 2 bases and J 0 bases, with 8 bases left between them. CDR3 sequence: CATSRFRDSYEQYF. CDR3 sequence (DNA): TGTGCCACCAGCAGATTCCGGGACTCCTACGAGCAGTACTTC.

CDR3: CAWSTGTGANTIYF. The CDR3, as DNA: TGTGCCTGGAGTACTGGGACAGGGGCAAACACCATATATTTT. The chain is built from TRBV30 and TRBJ1-3; 10 nucleotides line up with TRBD1. The CDR3 spans 14 residues. J was trimmed by 6 bases and V by 2 bases; bases with no gene match: 4. Per the germline V gene, CDR1 is GTSNPN and CDR2 is SVGIG (reference sequence). The complete variable domain, with remaining parts taken from reference TRBV30 and TRBJ1-3, reads SQTIHQWPATLVQPVGSPLSLECTVEGTSNPNLYWYRQAAGRGLQLLFYSVGIGQISSEVPQNLSASRPQDRQFILSSKKLLLSDSGFYLCAWSTGTGANTIYFGEGSWLTVV.

The rearrangement joins TRBV5-1 to TRBJ2-7, with 7 positions matching TRBD1. CDR3 size: 13 residues. Trimming took 5 bases from V and 3 from J; bases not matched to a gene: 5. Germline V lookup: CDR1 SGHRS, CDR2 YFSETQ. In DNA form, the CDR3 reads TGCGCCAGCAGTAGGGACAGCCTCTACGAGCAGTACTTC. Translating gives CASSRDSLYEQYF.

The chain uses TRBV30 and TRBJ1-6; D is ambiguous. CDR1 is GTSNPN and CDR2 is SVGIG in the germline V gene (reference sequence). This CDR3 contains 13 residues. V gave up 4 bases and J gave up 5 bases, with 9 bases separating them. The chain's CDR3 is CAWTVTNNSPLHF. The CDR3 DNA follows: TGTGCCTGGACAGTGACGAATAATTCACCCCTCCACTTT.

This chain uses TRBV6-6 with TRBJ2-5; no definite D call. Trimming removed 0 bases at V and 4 bases at J, with 9 bases between. This CDR3 region has 14 residues. CDR1 is MNHNY and CDR2 is SVGAGI in the germline V gene (reference sequence). This chain's CDR3 is CASSYSRSSETQYF. As DNA, the CDR3 is TGTGCCAGCAGTTACTCCCGGAGCTCAGAGACCCAGTACTTC.

The V and J genes are TRBV11-2 and TRBJ2-1, with 11 bases that match TRBD2. The CDR3 covers 17 residues. CDR1 SGHAT and CDR2 FQNNGV come from the germline V gene. V was clipped by 5 bases and J by 4 bases; unmatched bases: 10. The CDR3 sequence is CASSTRLLAGDYNEQFF. CDR3 nucleotide sequence: TGTGCCAGCAGCACCCGCCTACTAGCGGGAGATTACAATGAGCAGTTCTTC.

The chain carries TRBV28 and TRBJ1-4, with TRBD1 matching over 11 bases. The ends lost 5 bases at V and 6 bases at J; junction bases unmatched: 5. The germline V gene encodes CDR1 MDHEN and CDR2 SYDVKM. The CDR3 is 15 amino acids. The CDR3 nucleotides read TGTGCCAGCAGTCCACGGGACAGGGGGGATGAAAAACTGTTTTTT. It specifies CASSPRDRGDEKLFF.

The chain combines TRBV28 with TRBJ2-2; D gene uncertain. From germline, CDR1 is MDHEN and CDR2 SYDVKM. V lost 6 bases, J lost 0 bases, and 11 bases lay in between. This CDR3 contains 15 residues. This chain's CDR3 is CASRPQRPNTGELFF. The CDR3 region has the DNA TGTGCCAGCAGGCCCCAGCGTCCGAACACCGGGGAGCTGTTTTTT.

This clone appeared once. The rearrangement uses TRBV29-1 and TRBJ1-1, with D hard to call. This CDR3 is built from 11 residues. Trimming took 5 bases from V and 9 from J, leaving 13 bases between them. The germline gives CDR1 SQVTM, CDR2 ANQGSEA. In DNA form, the CDR3 reads TGCAGCGTTTTATCGACGGACCAAGCTTTCTTT. Translated, it gives CSVLSTDQAFF.

The J gene is TRBJ2-1, the V gene TRBV5-6; D perhaps matches TRBD2 (5 bases). This CDR3 region has 14 residues. Germline CDR1 SGHDT, CDR2 YYEEEE. Trimming stripped 4 bases from V and 7 bases from J, with 15 bases between. In DNA, the CDR3 is TGTGCCAGCAGCCTCTCCGGGGAAGGTAATGAGCAGTTCTTC. This gives the protein CASSLSGEGNEQFF.

The J gene is TRBJ2-7, the V gene TRBV11-3; 7 bases align to TRBD1. The V gene's germline CDR1 is SGHNT and CDR2 YENEEA. V trimming: 1 base; J trimming: 4 bases; junction bases outside the gene matches: 4. This CDR3 is built from 14 residues. CDR3 region: CASSLGQGGYEQYF. In nucleotides, the CDR3 is TGTGCCAGCAGCTTAGGACAGGGCGGGTACGAGCAGTACTTC.

The gene calls are TRBV28 and TRBJ1-2; maybe TRBD1 (6 bases). The CDR3 runs 15 residues. Deletions cut 3 bases from V and 4 bases from J, with 15 bases between. The germline CDR1 and CDR2 sequences are MDHEN and SYDVKM. CDR3 DNA: TGTGCCAGCAGTTTGCCCGCCAGGGGTACCTATGGCTACACCTTC. It translates to CASSLPARGTYGYTF.

This chain uses TRBV5-4 with TRBJ2-7; D gene uncertain. Germline V CDR1 and CDR2: SGHNT, YYREEE (reference sequence). The CDR3 runs 13 residues. V shed 2 bases and J shed 4 bases, with 10 bases lying between them. The CDR3 reads CASSFFQTYEQYF. The CDR3 bases are TGTGCCAGCAGCTTTTTTCAGACTTACGAGCAGTACTTC.

This chain connects TRBV25-1 to TRBJ2-1, with 7 bases lining up with TRBD2. J was trimmed by 5 bases and V by 5 bases; bases with no gene match: 9. The CDR3 loop spans 15 amino acids. Germline V gives CDR1 MGHDK, CDR2 SYGVNS. The DNA of the CDR3 is TGTGCCAGCAGTCAAAGCGGGAATTTAAACAATGAGCAGTTCTTC. This encodes CASSQSGNLNNEQFF.

The V gene is TRBV6-1, the J gene TRBJ2-7; either TRBD1 or TRBD2 may fit D (5 bases each). There are 15 residues in the CDR3. The V gene's germline CDR1 is MNHNS and CDR2 SASEGT. The V gene lost 2 bases and the J gene lost 2 bases, with 13 bases spanning the gap. CDR3 sequence: CASSEKGTAPYEQYF. CDR3 DNA: TGTGCCAGCAGTGAAAAGGGGACGGCTCCCTACGAGCAGTACTTC.

The rearrangement uses TRBV7-4 and TRBJ1-3; the D gene is possibly TRBD1 (6 bases). V shed 5 bases and J shed 2 bases, with 10 bases lying between them. Germline CDR1 and CDR2: SGHVT and SQSDAQ. The CDR3 sequence is 14 residues long. CDR3 loop: CASSADRTGNTIYF. CDR3 coding DNA: TGTGCCAGCAGCGCCGACAGGACTGGAAACACCATATATTTT.

The rearrangement joins TRBV2 to TRBJ1-4; D unclear. Germline CDR1 and CDR2: SNHLY and FYNNEI. The CDR3 length is 14 residues. V lost 6 bases and J lost 5, with 13 bases in between. The CDR3 DNA follows: TGTGCCAGCAGGGGTAGCGGACCCAATGAAAAACTGTTTTTT. Translating it yields CASRGSGPNEKLFF.